These T cell receptor beta chains were read from a single sample in a study of blood T cell repertoires in COVID-19. Clones were sequenced by immunoSEQ multiplex PCR, and TCRdb holds only the in-frame ones, with some missing. Among about 220,000 clones listed, over 75% were seen once. Sample: peripheral blood. Receptors were obtained from a woman in her sixties or seventies with COVID-19, enrolled during active disease. The CDR3 runs from the conserved cysteine through the conserved F or W. D genes are given only for firm matches. Clone size is stated in some rows and not others, as once, few, many or a class when expanded.

clone_size,cdr3_length,j_call,d_call,v_call,cdr3_nt,cdr3_aa
.,14,TRBJ1-5,.,TRBV3-1/TRBV3-2,TGTGCCAGCAGCCAAGTTAGTGGCAATCAGCCCCAGCATTTT,CASSQVSGNQPQHF
.,12,TRBJ2-7,.,TRBV15,TGTGCCACCAGCAGAGGGAGGGACGGGCAGTACTTC,CATSRGRDGQYF
.,14,TRBJ2-7,.,TRBV6-2/TRBV6-3,TGTGCCAGCAGTTACGCACTAAACGTTTACGAGCAGTACTTC,CASSYALNVYEQYF
.,17,TRBJ1-3,TRBD1,TRBV4-2,TGTGCCAGCAGCCCGCGGACAGGGGGTCCCTCTGGAAACACCATATATTTT,CASSPRTGGPSGNTIYF
.,17,TRBJ2-7,TRBD2,TRBV13,TGTGCCAGCAGCCAAGGACTAGCGGGAGATCTTTCCTACGAGCAGTACTTC,CASSQGLAGDLSYEQYF
once,14,TRBJ1-5,.,TRBV4-2,TGTGCCAGCAGCCAAGATCAGGGCAATCAGCCCCAGCATTTT,CASSQDQGNQPQHF
.,12,TRBJ2-2,.,TRBV30,TGTGCCTGGAGCAGGGCGAGCGGGGAGCTGTTTTTT,CAWSRASGELFF
few,19,TRBJ1-6,.,TRBV4-3,TGCGCCAGCAGCCAAGATGGGCGGGGCCCGAGCTCCTATAATTCACCCCTCCACTTT,CASSQDGRGPSSYNSPLHF
.,15,TRBJ2-3,.,TRBV2,TGTGCCAGCAGTACTACCACGATTCCCACAGATACGCAGTATTTT,CASSTTTIPTDTQYF
once,15,TRBJ1-1,.,TRBV6-5,TGTGCCAGCAGCGCAGGAAAGGGGGTGACCCCGGAAGCTTTCTTT,CASSAGKGVTPEAFF
.,17,TRBJ1-3,TRBD1,TRBV2,TGTGCCAGCAGTGAGCAGGGGGGCGCACCCTCTGGAAACACCATATATTTT,CASSEQGGAPSGNTIYF
.,16,TRBJ2-5,TRBD1,TRBV4-2,TGTGCCAGCAGCCAAGATATAGGACAGGGGCAAGAGACCCAGTACTTC,CASSQDIGQGQETQYF
once,16,TRBJ2-1,TRBD2,TRBV4-2,TGTGCCAGCAGCCAAGACACCGGACTAGCGGGGGCCCAGTGGATCTTC,CASSQDTGLAGAQWIF
.,17,TRBJ1-2,.,TRBV21-1,TGTGCCAGCAGTCAAAGGGTGGAGACAGGGGGCGCAGATGGCTACACCTTC,CASSQRVETGGADGYTF
.,15,TRBJ1-3,TRBD1,TRBV5-1,TGCGCCAGCAGCGCTGTAGGACAGGGGGGAAACACCATATATTTT,CASSAVGQGGNTIYF
.,17,TRBJ2-7,.,TRBV3-1/TRBV3-2,TGTGCCAGCAGCCCCCCCGATTGGAGGGGGGGCTCCTACGAGCAGTACTTC,CASSPPDWRGGSYEQYF
.,18,TRBJ1-2,.,TRBV7-3,TGTGCCAGCAGCTTAACGAGGGTAAACGCAATTGGCCCGTCAGGCTACACCTTC,CASSLTRVNAIGPSGYTF